Presented here are 24 T cell receptor beta chains from one specimen sequenced in a study of metastatic and nonmetastatic thyroid tumors. TCRdb reprocessed the PCR reads using MiXCR. The data contain some 30,000 clones, less than 14% of them singletons. Every patient underwent thyroid surgery untreated. Sequences were obtained from blood. The receptor set was obtained from a female donor with papillary thyroid cancer or a benign thyroid nodule (not recorded which). Some clones in this sample may be carry-over from other donors' samples.

By frequency in the sample, this clone is medium-sized. This rearrangement joins TRBV6-6 to TRBJ2-1; TRBD2 aligns across 9 bases. The CDR3 runs to 15 residues. The V gene's germline CDR1 is MNHNY and CDR2 SVGAGI (reference sequence). Trimming cost V 2 bases and J 1 base; bases outside gene matches: 0. The CDR3 protein is CASSYLAGSYNEQFF. CDR3 nucleotides: TGTGCCAGCAGTTACCTAGCGGGGTCCTACAATGAGCAGTTCTTC.

In this sample, this clone turned up many times. CDR3 DNA: TGTGCCAGCAGCTTAGGACTAGCGGGAATCAATGAGCAGTTCTTC. Protein product: CASSLGLAGINEQFF. The V call is TRBV11-1, the J call TRBJ2-1; 11 nucleotides match TRBD2. This CDR3 contains 15 residues. Germline CDR1 SGHAT, CDR2 FQDESV (reference sequence). With 1 base clipped from V and 6 bases from J, the junction kept 2 bases outside the gene matches.

The gene calls are TRBV2 and TRBJ1-2, with D possibly matching TRBD1 (5 bases). Germline CDR1 SNHLY, CDR2 FYNNEI. Trimming stripped 2 bases from V and 0 bases from J, with 13 bases between. The CDR3 is 16 residues long. The CDR3 loop is CASSEPGVEANYGYTF. DNA for the CDR3: TGTGCCAGCAGTGAACCGGGGGTAGAGGCTAACTATGGCTACACCTTC.

Ten or more counts support this clone. CDR3 in DNA: TGTGCCAGCAGTTCCTGGGGGCAACAAGAGACCCAGTACTTC. It encodes CASSSWGQQETQYF. The V gene is TRBV6-2 or TRBV6-3, the J gene TRBJ2-5, with D perhaps matching TRBD1 (6 bases). V shed 4 bases and J shed 2 bases, with 11 bases lying between them. The germline V gene encodes CDR1 MNHEY and CDR2 SVGEGT. The CDR3 contains 14 residues.

This clone has more than one count but fewer than ten. The conserved final phenylalanine or tryptophan is absent from the CDR3, which likely points to a read error. This chain connects TRBV30 to TRBJ1-2; possibly TRBD1 for D (6 bases). This CDR3 has 14 amino acids. Germline CDR1 and CDR2: GTSNPN and SVGIG (reference sequence). The CDR3 here is CTVEQGILGDGYTL. CDR3 nucleotide sequence: TGTACCGTGGAACAGGGCATCCTAGGGGATGGCTACACCTTA.

This clone was seen at least ten times. The chain employs TRBV28 and TRBJ2-5; D is undetermined. This CDR3 has 13 residues. Germline V gene sequence: CDR1 MDHEN, CDR2 SYDVKM. Trimming cost V 1 base and J 6 bases, with 9 bases left between them. The CDR3 is CASSLLGAQTQYF. DNA of the CDR3: TGTGCCAGCAGTTTATTAGGAGCACAGACCCAGTACTTC.

This clone was observed many times. V is TRBV2 and J is TRBJ2-7; D unresolved. The germline V gene has CDR1 SNHLY and CDR2 FYNNEI. The CDR3 has 13 amino acids. V lost 4 bases and J 3 bases, leaving 10 bases between the germline ends. CDR3: CASSGGSNYEQYF. In DNA form, the CDR3 reads TGTGCCAGCAGTGGCGGCTCAAACTACGAGCAGTACTTC.

This clone was seen only a few times. A read error may account for a junction end that differs from germline. J is TRBJ2-1 and V is TRBV15; D is unresolved. The V gene's germline CDR1 is LNHNV and CDR2 YYDKDF (reference sequence). The CDR3 loop spans 15 amino acids. CDR3 region: CATSRGWSSYSEQSF. The CDR3 DNA reads TGTGCCACCAGCAGAGGCTGGAGCTCCTACAGTGAGCAGTCCTTC.

The chain's CDR3 is CASSDGGASYNEQFF. CDR3 sequence (DNA): TGTGCCAGCAGTGACGGGGGGGCCAGCTACAATGAGCAGTTCTTC. V usage is TRBV7-6 and J usage is TRBJ2-1, with 8 nucleotides matching TRBD2. The germline V gene has CDR1 SGHVS and CDR2 FNYEAQ. V lost 6 bases to trimming and J lost 3 bases; unmatched junction nucleotides: 7. This CDR3 contains 15 residues.

This clone was recorded many times. The chain has TRBV19 and TRBJ2-3, with D possibly being TRBD2 (6 bases). CDR3 length: 15 residues. Germline CDR1 LNHDA, CDR2 SQIVND (reference sequence). V was clipped by 5 bases and J by 5 bases, with 17 bases between them. CDR3: CASSGRGPGGDTQYF. The CDR3 DNA follows: TGTGCCAGTAGTGGTCGAGGTCCCGGGGGAGATACGCAGTATTTT.

This clone was found many times. The chain combines TRBV27 with TRBJ2-2, with D perhaps matching TRBD1 (6 bases). Germline V gene sequence: CDR1 MNHEY, CDR2 SMNVEV (reference sequence). The CDR3 is 15 residues long. Trimming cost V 2 bases and J 0 bases, with 7 bases left between them. CDR3 bases: TGTGCCAGCAGTTTAGGGGGCACGAACACCGGGGAGCTGTTTTTT. Its translation: CASSLGGTNTGELFF.

This chain links TRBV2 with TRBJ2-7, with 10 bases identical to TRBD2. Germline CDR1 reads SNHLY; CDR2 reads FYNNEI. CDR3 length: 14 residues. Unmatched junction bases numbered 4, after V lost 6 bases and J lost 2 bases. The CDR3 bases are TGTGCCAGCAGACCGGGACTAGCGACCTACGAGCAGTACTTC. It is translated as CASRPGLATYEQYF.

This clone was found many times. The V and J genes are TRBV4-1 and TRBJ2-3, with D unresolved. This CDR3 contains 17 residues. The germline V and J ends were trimmed by 0 bases and 0 bases, with 13 bases remaining between them. Per germline, CDR1 MGHRA and CDR2 YSYEKL. DNA for the CDR3: TGCGCCAGCAGCCAAGATCTTGTGGACCTCAGCACAGATACGCAGTATTTT. It specifies CASSQDLVDLSTDTQYF.

The sample holds many counts of this clone. The chain couples TRBV6-6 to TRBJ1-3; D gene unclear. Germline CDR1 and CDR2: MNHNY and SVGAGI (reference sequence). This CDR3 comprises 14 residues. The V gene lost 2 bases and the J gene lost 0 bases, with 5 bases spanning the gap. The DNA of the CDR3 is TGTGCCAGCAGTTACCGGAGCTCTGGAAACACCATATATTTT. It encodes CASSYRSSGNTIYF.

This clone occurred many times. The V and J genes are TRBV3-1 and TRBJ2-1, with 7 bases aligning to TRBD1. V shed 1 base and J 3 bases; nucleotides not matched to a gene: 3. Germline assignment: CDR1 LGHDT and CDR2 YNNKEL (reference sequence). The CDR3 runs 15 residues. DNA for the CDR3: TGTGCCAGCAGCCAAGGAGACAGGGACTACAATGAGCAGTTCTTC. Its translation is CASSQGDRDYNEQFF.

This clone was picked up many times. The chain links TRBV27 to TRBJ2-7; D is unclear. CDR1 and CDR2 from the germline V gene are MNHEY and SMNVEV (reference sequence). V was pared by 2 bases and J by 5 bases, with 28 bases between. This CDR3 region has 19 residues. CDR3 sequence reads: CASSLPPASDVGFEDEQYF. In DNA, the CDR3 is TGTGCCAGCAGTTTACCCCCCGCCTCCGATGTCGGGTTTGAGGACGAGCAGTACTTC.

This clone was recorded at least ten times. V is TRBV6-2 or TRBV6-3 and J is TRBJ1-1; unclear D gene. The CDR3 is made up of 14 amino acids. V was cut by 4 bases and J by 5 bases, with 14 bases left in between. Germline CDR1 and CDR2: MNHEY and SVGEGT. The CDR3 DNA reads as TGTGCCAGCAGTTCCCACGGGGAAAAGACTGAAGCTTTCTTT. Encoded protein: CASSSHGEKTEAFF.

This clone was observed many times. CDR3 nucleotides: TGTGCCAGCTCACCAGGACAGTCCGGGGAGCTGTTTTTT. It translates to CASSPGQSGELFF. The J gene is TRBJ2-2, the V gene TRBV18; tentative D call: TRBD1 (6 bases). This CDR3 spans 13 amino acids. Germline-derived CDR1 and CDR2 are KGHSH and LQKENI. The V end was cut by 2 bases, the J end by 6 bases, with 7 bases between.

This clone occurred many times. The rearrangement links TRBV7-9 to TRBJ2-7, with D tentatively TRBD1 (6 bases). The V and J ends lost 8 bases and 1 base respectively, with 6 bases between them. The germline CDR1 and CDR2 sequences are SEHNR and FQNEAQ (reference sequence). The length of the CDR3 is 11 residues. The CDR3 is CASGQSYEQYF. For the CDR3, the DNA is TGTGCCAGCGGACAGTCCTACGAGCAGTACTTC.

The sample holds many counts of this clone. The J gene is TRBJ2-2, the V gene TRBV5-1; D remains unclear. V lost 2 bases, J lost 1 base, and 12 bases lay in between. The CDR3 length is 16 residues. Germline V gives CDR1 SGHRS, CDR2 YFSETQ. This CDR3 is CASSLVRTVNTGELFF. The CDR3 region has the DNA TGCGCCAGCAGCTTAGTCAGGACGGTGAACACCGGGGAGCTGTTTTTT.

In its sample, this clone was seen many times. The chain employs TRBV9 and TRBJ1-3; TRBD1 matches at 9 bases. This CDR3 has 15 amino acids. Per the germline V gene, CDR1 is SGDLS and CDR2 is YYNGEE. The trim removed 3 bases at V and 2 bases at J, leaving 3 bases unmatched. This CDR3 reads CASSGGQGPGNTIYF. The CDR3 DNA sequence: TGTGCCAGCAGCGGGGGACAGGGCCCTGGAAACACCATATATTTT.

This clone was counted at least ten times. The chain recombines TRBV27 with TRBJ1-1, with unresolved D. The CDR3 runs to 14 residues. CDR1 is MNHEY and CDR2 is SMNVEV in the germline V gene (reference sequence). The germline V and J ends were trimmed by 4 bases and 1 base, with 10 bases remaining between them. DNA of the CDR3: TGTGCCAGCAGTTCATGGGCGGAGAACACTGAAGCTTTCTTT. Translated, it gives CASSSWAENTEAFF.

In its sample, this clone was seen many times. The CDR3 region is CASSLTGPDTQYF. The CDR3 DNA is TGTGCCAGCAGCTTAACTGGTCCAGATACGCAGTATTTT. The chain carries TRBV7-3 and TRBJ2-3; unclear D gene. The CDR3 loop spans 13 amino acids. The V gene lost 0 bases and the J gene lost 4 bases, with 5 bases spanning the gap. Germline V gives CDR1 SGHTA, CDR2 FQGTGA.

In this sample, this clone turned up many times. The chain links TRBV20-1 to TRBJ2-7, with TRBD1 identical over 9 bases. The CDR3 contains 13 residues. In germline, CDR1 is DFQATT, CDR2 SNEGSKA (reference sequence). Trimming took 6 bases from V and 1 from J; bases not matched to a gene: 4. For the CDR3, the DNA is TGCAGTGCGGAGACAGGGGGATCCTACGAGCAGTACTTC. Its protein product is CSAETGGSYEQYF.